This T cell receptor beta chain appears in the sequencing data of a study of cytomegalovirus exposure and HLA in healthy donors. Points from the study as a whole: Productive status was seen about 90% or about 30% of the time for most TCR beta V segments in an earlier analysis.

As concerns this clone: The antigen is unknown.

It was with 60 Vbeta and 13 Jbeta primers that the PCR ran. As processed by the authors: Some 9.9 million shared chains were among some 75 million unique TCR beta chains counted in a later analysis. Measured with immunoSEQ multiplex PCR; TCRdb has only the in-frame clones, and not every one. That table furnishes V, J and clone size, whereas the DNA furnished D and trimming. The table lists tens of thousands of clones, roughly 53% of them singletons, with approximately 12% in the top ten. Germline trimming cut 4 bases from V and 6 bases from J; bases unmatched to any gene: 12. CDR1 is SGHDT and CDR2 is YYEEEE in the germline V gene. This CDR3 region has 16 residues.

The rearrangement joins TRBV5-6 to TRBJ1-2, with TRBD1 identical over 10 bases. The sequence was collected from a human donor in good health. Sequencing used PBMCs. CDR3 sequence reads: CASSRDRGGWADGYTF. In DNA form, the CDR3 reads TGTGCCAGCAGCAGGGACAGGGGAGGTTGGGCGGATGGCTACACCTTC.